This T cell receptor beta chain originates from a study of memory CD4+ T cells and cytomegalovirus serostatus. Study in general: Healthy Belgian adult donors included about nine CMV-positive and 24 CMV-negative people.

Unmatched junction bases numbered 5, after V lost 4 bases and J lost 6 bases. CDR1 is LGHNA and CDR2 is YNFKEQ in the germline V gene. The CDR3 extends over 15 amino acids. Data came from immunoSEQ multiplex PCR; TCRdb stores just in-frame clones and leaves some out. The sample lists about 38,000 clones; 70% to 85% were seen once. The sort gate was single viable CD3+CD4+CD8-CD45RO+ cells for memory CD4+ T cells. Positive selection with CD4 microbeads enriched total CD4+ T cells. Material for sequencing was memory CD4+ T cells from blood. This clonotype was sampled from an adult in good health and CMV-seropositive. V is TRBV4-2 and J is TRBJ2-1; TRBD2 agrees at 11 bases. This CDR3 is CASSPGLAAINEQFF. CDR3 nucleotides: TGTGCCAGCAGCCCGGGACTAGCGGCGATCAATGAGCAGTTCTTC.